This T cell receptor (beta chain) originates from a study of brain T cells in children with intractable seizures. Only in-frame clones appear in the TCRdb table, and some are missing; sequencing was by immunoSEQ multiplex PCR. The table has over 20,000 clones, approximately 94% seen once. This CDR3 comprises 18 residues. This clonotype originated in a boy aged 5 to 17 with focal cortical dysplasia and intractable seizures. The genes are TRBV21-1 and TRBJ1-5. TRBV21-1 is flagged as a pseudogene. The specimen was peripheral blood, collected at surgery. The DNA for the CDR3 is TGTGCCAGCAGCAAAGTTTCCAGGTCCAGGGCGGGTAATCAGCCCCAGCATTTT. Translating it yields CASSKVSRSRAGNQPQHF.